This entry concerns a single T cell receptor (beta chain). CDR1 is SGDLS and CDR2 is YYNGEE in the germline V gene. The CDR3 runs 18 residues. Trimming removed 0 bases from V and 0 bases from J; junction bases left unmatched: 10. The sample belongs to a study of shared clonotypes between healthy human individuals. Clones were sequenced by immunoSEQ multiplex PCR, and TCRdb holds only the in-frame ones, with some missing. The table shows about 490,000 clones, with over 70% occurring only once. Sequences were obtained from PBMCs. The source is a woman aged 40 to 49 in good health. Some clones in this sample may be carry-over from other donors' samples. This chain links TRBV9 with TRBJ2-3; 7 bases fit TRBD2. The chain's CDR3 is CASSVGRRAGVSTDTQYF. The CDR3 DNA reads TGTGCCAGCAGCGTAGGGCGCCGGGCGGGAGTAAGCACAGATACGCAGTATTTT. The full variable domain, in which reference TRBV9 and TRBJ2-3 provide the parts outside the CDR3, is DSGVTQTPKHLITATGQRVTLRCSPRSGDLSVYWYQQSLDQGLQFLIQYYNGEERAKGNILERFSAQQFPDLHSELNLSSLELGDSALYFCASSVGRRAGVSTDTQYFGPGTRLTVL.